Below are 17 T cell receptor beta chains sequenced from a single sample in a study of blood T cell repertoires in COVID-19. Sequencing was performed with immunoSEQ multiplex PCR; in TCRdb, only in-frame clones are kept and a portion is missing. The sample contains 200,000 to 250,000 clones, around 82% of which appear only once. The sample was PBMCs or T cells enriched from blood (not recorded which). The receptors shown here come from a woman in her 40s with acute COVID-19.

The chain is built from TRBV19 and TRBJ2-6; 8 bases align to TRBD1. Germline V gives CDR1 LNHDA, CDR2 SQIVND (reference sequence). V shed 5 bases, J shed 3 bases, and the junction held 6 bases outside the gene matches. This CDR3 has 16 residues. Written as DNA, the CDR3 is TGTGCCAGTAGTTCAGGGACAGGCCGTGGGGCCAACGTCCTGACTTTC. This codes for CASSSGTGRGANVLTF.

CDR3 in DNA: TGTGCCAGCAGCCCCGGGACAGGGTGGTACTCACCCCTCCACTTT. Translating it yields CASSPGTGWYSPLHF. The V call is TRBV5-4, the J call TRBJ1-6, with 9 bases lining up with TRBD1. The junction had 9 bases not matched to a gene; V was cut back by 4 bases and J by 10 bases. The CDR3 has 15 amino acids. The germline V gene encodes CDR1 SGHNT and CDR2 YYREEE (reference sequence). The whole variable domain, remainder taken from reference TRBV5-4 and TRBJ1-6, is ETGVTQSPTHLIKTRGQQVTLRCSSQSGHNTVSWYQQALGQGPQFIFQYYREEENGRGNFPPRFSGLQFPNYSSELNVNALELDDSALYLCASSPGTGWYSPLHFGNGTRLTVT.

The chain recombines TRBV27 with TRBJ2-1, with D unresolved. There are 13 residues in the CDR3. Trimming left V 3 bases short and J 3 bases short, with 6 bases between. Germline V gene data show CDR1 as MNHEY and CDR2 as SMNVEV (reference sequence). The CDR3, as DNA: TGTGCCAGCAGTTTGTCCAGCTACAATGAGCAGTTCTTC. This gives the protein CASSLSSYNEQFF.

The chain recombines TRBV7-9 with TRBJ1-5; TRBD1 aligns across 9 bases. The CDR3 consists of 15 residues. The V and J ends lost 5 bases and 5 bases, in that order; junction bases with no gene match: 7. The germline V gene encodes CDR1 SEHNR and CDR2 FQNEAQ (reference sequence). CDR3 region: CASSRDRDPDQPQHF. The DNA of the CDR3 is TGTGCCAGCAGCCGGGACAGGGATCCCGATCAGCCCCAGCATTTT.

This clone was counted a single time. This sequence joins TRBV9 and TRBJ2-7; no clear D. The CDR3 is 9 amino acids. With 10 bases removed from V and 6 bases from J, the gap between germline ends came to 8 bases. The germline V gene encodes CDR1 SGDLS and CDR2 YYNGEE. The CDR3 here is CAPNGEQYF. The DNA of the CDR3 is TGTGCCCCCAACGGCGAGCAGTACTTC.

The rearrangement uses TRBV5-6 and TRBJ2-7; the match to TRBD2 covers 15 bases. CDR1 and CDR2 (germline): SGHDT, YYEEEE. The CDR3 loop spans 18 amino acids. V was clipped by 4 bases and J by 3 bases; unmatched bases: 11. CDR3 coding DNA: TGTGCCAGCAGCCAGGGACTAGCGGGGGGCCTAGCTAACTACGAGCAGTACTTC. It is translated as CASSQGLAGGLANYEQYF.

The chain carries TRBV2 and TRBJ2-5; 9 nucleotides match TRBD1. The CDR3 loop spans 14 amino acids. Trimming took 7 bases from V and 5 from J; bases not matched to a gene: 8. The V gene's germline CDR1 is SNHLY and CDR2 FYNNEI. The CDR3 DNA reads TGTGCCAGCATCCAGGACAGGGGTGGGGAGACCCAGTACTTC. This codes for CASIQDRGGETQYF. Together with reference TRBV2 and TRBJ2-5, the CDR3 gives the full variable domain: EPEVTQTPSHQVTQMGQEVILRCVPISNHLYFYWYRQILGQKVEFLVSFYNNEISEKSEIFDDQFSVERPDGSNFTLKIRSTKLEDSAMYFCASIQDRGGETQYFGPGTRLLVL.

The genes are TRBV28 and TRBJ2-7, with TRBD1 identical over 12 bases. The junction had 10 bases not matched to a gene; V was cut back by 5 bases and J by 5 bases. CDR1 MDHEN and CDR2 SYDVKM come from the germline V gene. This CDR3 contains 16 residues. In nucleotides, the CDR3 is TGTGCCAGCAGTCATCCGGGACAGGGGGCTGTAAACGAGCAGTACTTC. It is translated as CASSHPGQGAVNEQYF.

The chain employs TRBV7-2 and TRBJ2-7, with TRBD2 matching over 9 bases. V gave up 1 base and J gave up 0 bases; unmatched junction bases: 7. CDR1 is SGHTA and CDR2 is FQGNSA in the germline V gene. This CDR3 region has 17 residues. The CDR3, as DNA: TGTGCCAGCAGCTTAGTTTTTAGCGGGGGCCTCTCCTACGAGCAGTACTTC. As protein: CASSLVFSGGLSYEQYF.

V and J are TRBV4-1 and TRBJ1-4, with TRBD1 matching over 8 bases. V was pared by 0 bases and J by 6 bases, with 6 bases of the junction left unmatched. This CDR3 region has 16 residues. CDR1 and CDR2 (germline): MGHRA, YSYEKL. CDR3 protein: CASSQDIQDRDEKLFF. The CDR3 region has the DNA TGCGCCAGCAGCCAAGACATCCAGGACAGGGATGAAAAACTGTTTTTT.

The rearrangement joins TRBV30 to TRBJ1-5; 9 bases line up with TRBD1. Germline CDR1 GTSNPN, CDR2 SVGIG (reference sequence). The CDR3 is 14 amino acids. V dropped 5 bases and J dropped 6; count of bases not matched to a gene: 8. CDR3 nucleotide sequence: TGTGCCTGGTCACAGGGGGCGCTGGGTCAGCCCCAGCATTTT. Its protein product is CAWSQGALGQPQHF.

The chain uses TRBV19 and TRBJ1-5; 7 nucleotides line up with TRBD1. This CDR3 has 14 amino acids. The ends lost 5 bases at V and 4 bases at J; junction bases unmatched: 5. Germline values: CDR1 LNHDA, CDR2 SQIVND (reference sequence). CDR3 sequence: CASSPGQKNQPQHF. In DNA, the CDR3 is TGTGCCAGTAGTCCGGGACAGAAAAATCAGCCCCAGCATTTT.

The chain uses TRBV4-1 and TRBJ2-7; a possible D gene is TRBD1 (5 bases). This CDR3 has 16 amino acids. Germline values: CDR1 MGHRA, CDR2 YSYEKL. Trimming took 1 base from V and 2 from J, leaving 15 bases between them. CDR3 coding DNA: TGCGCCAGCAGCCAAGTGGTGGGGCCCTCTACCTACGAGCAGTACTTC. Translation gives CASSQVVGPSTYEQYF.

This rearrangement joins TRBV6-5 to TRBJ1-4; a weak D match, TRBD1 (5 bases). The length of the CDR3 is 14 residues. V lost 0 bases to trimming and J lost 8 bases, with 10 bases between them. In germline, CDR1 is MNHEY, CDR2 SVGAGI. The CDR3 nucleotides are TGTGCCAGCAGTTACTCCGCAGGGCGGGAAAAACTGTTTTTT. It specifies CASSYSAGREKLFF.

This chain links TRBV4-3 with TRBJ2-1; 7 bases are a match to TRBD2. This CDR3 spans 14 amino acids. The trim removed 1 base at V and 6 bases at J, leaving 3 bases unmatched. The germline V gene encodes CDR1 LGHNA and CDR2 YSLEER. In DNA, the CDR3 is TGCGCCAGCAGCCAAGGGTGGGAGGGCAATGAGCAGTTCTTC. Its protein is CASSQGWEGNEQFF.

This clone showed up just a few times. J is TRBJ2-7 and V is TRBV12-3 or TRBV12-4; the match to TRBD1 covers 7 bases. The J segment lost 4 bases and the V segment lost 6 bases, leaving 3 bases of the junction unmatched. The CDR3 sequence is 12 residues long. CDR3 in DNA: TGTGCCAGCAGAAGGGACAGTTACGAGCAGTACTTC. This codes for CASRRDSYEQYF.

The rearrangement joins TRBV12-3 or TRBV12-4 to TRBJ2-1; 7 nucleotides line up with TRBD1. CDR3 size: 13 residues. J lost 9 bases, V lost 3 bases, and 5 bases had no gene match. The CDR3 DNA sequence: TGTGCCAGCAGTTTGATAGGGGGCGGTGAGCAGTTCTTC. This sequence encodes CASSLIGGGEQFF.